Listed below are T cell receptor beta chains from one sample, sequenced in a study of brain T cells in children with intractable seizures. The data were produced by immunoSEQ multiplex PCR, yet TCRdb's version contains in-frame clones alone and is incomplete. The data hold 95,000 to 120,000 clones, with 90% to 95% observed a single time. This sample comprised peripheral blood, obtained at surgery. The receptors were sampled from a boy under three years old with hemimegalencephaly and intractable seizures. Both conserved end residues are part of each CDR3.

J gene | V gene | CDR3 protein
TRBJ2-7 | TRBV6-5 | CASRLVTGINEQYF
TRBJ2-1 | TRBV19 | CASTKTSEGPVKEQFF
TRBJ1-2 | TRBV5-6 | CASSDGEDYGYTF
TRBJ2-7 | TRBV6-5 | CASSRILGWEQYF
TRBJ2-7 | TRBV6-1 | CASSEGGTSYEQYF
TRBJ2-2 | TRBV4-3 | CASSPLLGGGYTGELFF
TRBJ2-7 | TRBV2 | CASRRTSYEQYF
TRBJ2-1 | TRBV6-6 | CASLEGGPNNEQFF
TRBJ2-1 | TRBV9 | CASSVVGLAQYNEQFF
TRBJ2-7 | TRBV28 | CASSFTGGGFYEQYF
TRBJ2-5 | TRBV6-5 | CASSTDPEETQYF
TRBJ1-2 | TRBV28 | CASSTGPGGYTF
TRBJ2-3 | TRBV6-5 | CASSPRVRAGTQYF
TRBJ1-5 | TRBV3-1/TRBV3-2 | CASSQAQGPNQPQHF
TRBJ2-7 | TRBV6-5 | CASSYSSEQYF
TRBJ2-3 | TRBV28 | CASSETGGGPGTDTQYF
TRBJ2-5 | TRBV5-1 | CASSSRDTLQETQYF
TRBJ2-7 | TRBV6-2/TRBV6-3 | CASSYQYEQYF
TRBJ2-1 | TRBV5-1 | CASKSGVSGEQFF
TRBJ2-7 | TRBV7-3 | CASSLKAGREGREQYF
TRBJ1-6 | TRBV10-3 | CAISTGTGYNSPLHF
TRBJ2-3 | TRBV15 | CATSRDRRAGEEYF
TRBJ2-1 | TRBV7-3 | CASSPRGSGRLGNEQFF
TRBJ2-7 | TRBV19 | CASSLLAGGAYEQYF
TRBJ1-2 | TRBV28 | CASTLGATGWGDGYTF
TRBJ1-2 | TRBV28 | CASSLVKGYGYTF
TRBJ1-2 | TRBV24-1 | CATSDGGYGYTF
TRBJ2-7 | TRBV28 | CASRRALALYEQYF
TRBJ2-3 | TRBV29-1 | CSVEGMLAGVLSTDTQYF
TRBJ1-2 | TRBV9 | CASSVGQGDNYGYTF
TRBJ2-5 | TRBV29-1 | CSVEDLDGGQETQYF
TRBJ2-3 | TRBV6-5 | CASSLNGMGVDTQYF
TRBJ2-3 | TRBV3-1/TRBV3-2 | CASSQGTGSTDTQYF
TRBJ1-5 | TRBV7-2 | CASSLVAGQPQHF
TRBJ2-3 | TRBV5-1 | CASSLQGAGGDTQYF
TRBJ2-7 | TRBV7-2 | CASSLEGGYEQYF
TRBJ1-1 | TRBV7-9 | CASSPDRGVSRTEAFF
TRBJ2-5 | TRBV29-1 | CSVQLAGNQGETQYF
TRBJ2-3 | TRBV9 | CASSVNPQSSGSTDTQYF
TRBJ1-2 | TRBV5-1 | CASSSSHPGDRPPQGYGYTF
TRBJ1-1 | TRBV6-5 | CASSNGGNTEAFF
TRBJ2-2 | TRBV5-5 | CASSLTSGRGAGELFF
TRBJ2-7 | TRBV6-2/TRBV6-3 | CASSFGRTLLTYEQYF
TRBJ2-1 | TRBV28 | CASSLFGRNEQFF
TRBJ1-4 | TRBV30 | CAWNRVNEKLFF
TRBJ2-3 | TRBV6-5 | CASSYIAGGPRPQYF
TRBJ2-1 | TRBV5-1 | CASSTTGTVGYNEQFF
TRBJ2-3 | TRBV24-1 | CATSDPGPREVGRTDTQYF